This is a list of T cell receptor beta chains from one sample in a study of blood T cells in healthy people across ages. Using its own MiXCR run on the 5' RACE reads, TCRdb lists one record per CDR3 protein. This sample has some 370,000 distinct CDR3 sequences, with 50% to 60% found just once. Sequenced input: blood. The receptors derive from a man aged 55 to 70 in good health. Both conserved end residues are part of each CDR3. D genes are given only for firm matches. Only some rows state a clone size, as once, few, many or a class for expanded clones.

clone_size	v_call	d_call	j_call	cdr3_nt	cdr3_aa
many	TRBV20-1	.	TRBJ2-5	TGCAGTACCACACATATGGAGCAAGAGACCCAGTACTTC	CSTTHMEQETQYF
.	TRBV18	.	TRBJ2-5	TGTGCCAGCTCACCAGGGCAGCAACAAGAGACCCAGTACTTC	CASSPGQQQETQYF
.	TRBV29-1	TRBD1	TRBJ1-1	TGCAGCGCCGGGGACAGGGGGCATGGTGAAGCTTTCTTT	CSAGDRGHGEAFF
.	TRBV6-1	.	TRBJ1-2	TGTGCCAGCAGTGAACTGGTCAGTGGCTACACCTTC	CASSELVSGYTF
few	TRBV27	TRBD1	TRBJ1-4	TGTGCCAGCAGCCCTTTTGGGGACAGCGGGGAAAAACTGTTTTTT	CASSPFGDSGEKLFF
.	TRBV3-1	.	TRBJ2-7	TGTGCCAGCAGCAGGCAGGGCTACCCCTCCTACGAGCAGTACTTC	CASSRQGYPSYEQYF
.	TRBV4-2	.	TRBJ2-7	TGTGCCAGCAGCCAAGGTGACACCCTCGTCGAGCAGTACTTC	CASSQGDTLVEQYF
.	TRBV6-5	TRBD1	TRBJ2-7	TGTGCCAGCAGCCGGGACAGGGCACTTGTCGAGCAGTACTTC	CASSRDRALVEQYF
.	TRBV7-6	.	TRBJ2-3	TGTGCCAGCAGCGTGGATGGGACTTACGATACGCAGTATTTT	CASSVDGTYDTQYF
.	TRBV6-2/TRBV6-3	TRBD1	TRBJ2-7	TGTGCCAGCAGCCAGACAGGGGTATACGAGCAGTACTTC	CASSQTGVYEQYF
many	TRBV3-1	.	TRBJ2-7	TGTGCCAGCAGCCGGGCAGCGACCGAGCAGTACTTC	CASSRAATEQYF
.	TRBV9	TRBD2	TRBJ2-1	TGTGCCAGCAGCCCTCGCCCGACTAGCGGGGGGAGAAATGAGCAGTTCTTC	CASSPRPTSGGRNEQFF
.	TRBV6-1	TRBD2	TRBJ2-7	TGTGCCAGCAGTGGGACTAGCGGGGGTTTTAGCTCCTACGAGCAGTACTTC	CASSGTSGGFSSYEQYF
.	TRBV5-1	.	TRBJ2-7	TGCGCCAGCAGCTTGAGCGGAGGGGTCTACGAGCAGTACTTC	CASSLSGGVYEQYF
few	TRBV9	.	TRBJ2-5	TGTGCCAGCAGCGCAACCGGGACACTACAAGAGACCCAGTACTTC	CASSATGTLQETQYF
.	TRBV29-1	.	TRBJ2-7	TGCAGCGAAAGGACAGCCAATGAGCAGTACTTC	CSERTANEQYF
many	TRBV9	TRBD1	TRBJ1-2	TGTGCCAGCAGCGTGGGACAGGGCAACTATGGCTACACCTTC	CASSVGQGNYGYTF
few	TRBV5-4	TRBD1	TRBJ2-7	TGTGCCAGCAGCTTGGGCCCGCGAACAGGGGATGAGCAGTACTTC	CASSLGPRTGDEQYF
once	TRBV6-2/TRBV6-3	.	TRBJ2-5	TGTGCCAGCACCACCGGTGAAGGGTACAATGAGCAGTACTTC	CASTTGEGYNEQYF
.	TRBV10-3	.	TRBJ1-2	TGTGCCATCAGTGAGTATCCCCCGGAACGTAACTATGGCTACACCTTC	CAISEYPPERNYGYTF
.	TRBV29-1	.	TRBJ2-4	TGCAGCGCCGGCAGGCAGGGTAAAAACATTCAGTACTTC	CSAGRQGKNIQYF
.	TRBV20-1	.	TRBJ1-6	TGCAGTGCTCGACCGGACATCCTTAATTCACCCCTCCACTTT	CSARPDILNSPLHF
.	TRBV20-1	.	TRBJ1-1	TGCAGTGCTAGAAGCAGAGACTTTTTGAACACTGAAGCTTTCTTT	CSARSRDFLNTEAFF
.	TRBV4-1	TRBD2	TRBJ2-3	TGCGCCAGCAGCCAAGGGGGTAGCGGGGGCCTCACAGATACGCAGTATTTT	CASSQGGSGGLTDTQYF
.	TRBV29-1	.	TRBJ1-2	TGCAGCGTTGCGGCAGGGAGTTCGGCTAACTATGACTACACCTTC	CSVAAGSSANYDYTF
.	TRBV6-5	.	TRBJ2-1	TGTGCCAGCAGTTTTCAGGGAGATGGTCTCCTCAATGAGCAGTTCTTC	CASSFQGDGLLNEQFF
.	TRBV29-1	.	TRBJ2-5	TGCAGCGTCGCGGACGGTGGCTTCCAAGAGACCCGGTACTTC	CSVADGGFQETRYF
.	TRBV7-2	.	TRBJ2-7	TGTGCCAGCAGCTTTAACATAGGCTACGAGCAGTACTTC	CASSFNIGYEQYF
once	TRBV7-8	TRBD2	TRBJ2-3	TGTGCCAGCAGCAAAGGACTAGCGGGAGTCACAGATACGCAGTATTTT	CASSKGLAGVTDTQYF
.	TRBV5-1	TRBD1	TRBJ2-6	TGCGCCAGCAGCTCACAGGGGTCAAGCTCTGGGGCCAACGTCCTGACTTTC	CASSSQGSSSGANVLTF
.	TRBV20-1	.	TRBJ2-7	TGCAGTGCTAGCGACGGGAGTAAGTACGAGCAGTACTTC	CSASDGSKYEQYF
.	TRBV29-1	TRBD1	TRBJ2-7	TGCAGCGCTGAAGAGGGACAGGGGTCTTACTACGAGCAGTACTTC	CSAEEGQGSYYEQYF
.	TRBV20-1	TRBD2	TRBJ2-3	TGCAGTGCTAGCGGACGACTAGCGGGAGAAGATACGCAGTATTTT	CSASGRLAGEDTQYF
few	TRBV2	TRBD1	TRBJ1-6	TGTGCCAGCAGTACCTCAGGGGGCCCAAATTCACCCCTCCACTTT	CASSTSGGPNSPLHF
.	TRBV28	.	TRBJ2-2	TGTGCCAGCAGTTTTAGGACAAAAGGCACCGGGGAGCTGTTTTTT	CASSFRTKGTGELFF
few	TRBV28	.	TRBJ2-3	TGTGCCAGCAGTTTAAGTGGCAGCGGAGCTAGCACAGATACGCAGTATTTT	CASSLSGSGASTDTQYF
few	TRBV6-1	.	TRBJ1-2	TGTGCCAGCAGAAACCTCCTCGGGACGAGTTCCTATGGCTACACCTTC	CASRNLLGTSSYGYTF
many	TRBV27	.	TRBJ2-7	TGTGCCAGCGCGGTGGGGCAGATCTACGAGCAGTACTTC	CASAVGQIYEQYF
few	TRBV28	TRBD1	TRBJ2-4	TGTGCCAGCAGTCTCCCGGACAGGACCAAAAACATTCAGTACTTC	CASSLPDRTKNIQYF
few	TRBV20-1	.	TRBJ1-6	TGCAGTGCTAACAAGGCCGGGCCCAATTCACCCCTCCACTTT	CSANKAGPNSPLHF
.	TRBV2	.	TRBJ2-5	TGTGCCAGCGCAGAGGGGTGGGCGGAGACCCAGTACTTC	CASAEGWAETQYF
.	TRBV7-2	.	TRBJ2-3	TGTGCCAGCAGCTTAGGGAGGGACGCGTTGAGCACAGATACGCAGTATTTT	CASSLGRDALSTDTQYF
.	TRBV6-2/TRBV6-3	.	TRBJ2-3	TGTGCCAGCAGTGACGACTTCCCAGATACGCAGTATTTT	CASSDDFPDTQYF